This T cell receptor (beta chain) was observed in a study of blood T cell repertoires in COVID-19. There are 16 residues in the CDR3. Trimming pared 1 base from V and 2 bases from J, leaving 12 bases between. Germline lookup yields CDR1 SGHTA and CDR2 FQGNSA. Under the authors' procedure: How many nucleated cells were present was estimated from reference gene primer amplification. The method was immunoSEQ multiplex PCR; TCRdb's version includes in-frame clones alone and lacks a portion of them. For V, J and clone size, that table is used; D and trimming come from the DNA. This repertoire shows approximately 200,000 clones, around four fifths found once; its top ten account for about 10%.

The TCR was taken from a woman older than 75 with COVID-19, enrolled during active disease. The rearrangement uses TRBV7-2 and TRBJ2-1; D is possibly TRBD2 (5 bases). Sequencing was done on a sample of peripheral blood. Written as DNA, the CDR3 is TGTGCCAGCAGCTTAGGCCTAGCCCCGGCCTACAATGAGCAGTTCTTC. This translates into CASSLGLAPAYNEQFF.